The clone carrying this T cell receptor beta chain has a handful of counts. The data derive from a study of blood T cell repertoires in COVID-19. Study-level background: Both acute and convalescent COVID-19 samples were obtained from the United States, Italy and Spain. PBMCs, B-cell-depleted T cells, or T cells were the source of the cDNA or gDNA that made up the material.

In the authors' methods: Reference gene primer amplification yielded estimated nucleated cell counts. Assay used: immunoSEQ multiplex PCR; TCRdb lists only in-frame clones, some missing. The V and J calls and the clone size are those of that table, but D and trimming were determined from the DNA. The repertoire holds fewer than 350,000 clones, with around 90% as singletons. Sequenced material: peripheral blood. The sequence derives from a man in his late teens or twenties with active or convalescent COVID-19.

The CDR3 sequence is CASSYVGVAEAFF. CDR3 coding DNA: TGTGCCAGCAGTTACGTGGGAGTCGCTGAAGCTTTCTTT. The genes are TRBV6-5 and TRBJ1-1; D ambiguous. The CDR3 is 13 residues long. Germline V gives CDR1 MNHEY, CDR2 SVGAGI. Trimming removed 2 bases at V and 6 bases at J, with 10 bases between.